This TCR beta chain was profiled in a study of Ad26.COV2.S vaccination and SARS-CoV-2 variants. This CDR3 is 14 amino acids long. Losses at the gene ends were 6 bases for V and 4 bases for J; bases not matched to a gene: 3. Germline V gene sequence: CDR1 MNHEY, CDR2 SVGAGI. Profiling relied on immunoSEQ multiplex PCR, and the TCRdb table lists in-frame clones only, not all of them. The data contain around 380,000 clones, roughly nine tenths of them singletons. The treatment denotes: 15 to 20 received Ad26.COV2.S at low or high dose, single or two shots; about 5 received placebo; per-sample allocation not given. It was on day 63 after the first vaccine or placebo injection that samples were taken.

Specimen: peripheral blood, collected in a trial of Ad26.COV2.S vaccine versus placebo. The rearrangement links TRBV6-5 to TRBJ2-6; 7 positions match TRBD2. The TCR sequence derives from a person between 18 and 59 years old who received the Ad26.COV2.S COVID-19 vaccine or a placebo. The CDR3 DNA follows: TGTGCCAGCAGGACGGGGGGAGGGGCCAACGTCCTGACTTTC. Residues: CASRTGGGANVLTF.